This T cell receptor (beta chain) was captured in a study of human T cells and chemical hapten exposure. Time point here: pre-sensitization, week 0. The sample's treatment: therapeutic diphenylcyclopropenone sensitization with weekly scalp DPC. Germline lookup yields CDR1 MDHEN and CDR2 SYDVKM. Trimming shortened V by 6 bases and J by 0 bases, and 12 bases separated the two germline ends. This CDR3 contains 15 residues. This clonotype has at least ten counts. The antigen is unknown. Findings of the study overall: Sensitizing with DPC caused no change in TCRs above 1 in 1000 frequency.

TCRdb processed the RACE reads anew with MiXCR; each CDR3 protein has one entry. The sample holds tens of thousands of distinct CDR3 sequences, about 7.6% seen once. This chain links TRBV28 with TRBJ2-4, with TRBD2 as a possible D gene (6 bases). The source is a woman aged 45-60 years with alopecia areata. Some clones in this sample may be carry-over from other donors' samples. The sequenced sample was whole blood, obtained in connection with sensitization to the hapten diphenylcyclopropenone (DPC). CDR3 in amino acids: CASSWGTLAKNIQYF. DNA of the CDR3: TGTGCCAGCAGCTGGGGGACTCTAGCCAAAAACATTCAGTACTTC.